This is a list of T cell receptor beta chains from one sample in a study of blood T cells in healthy people across ages. TCRdb reprocessed the 5' RACE reads with MiXCR, giving one entry per CDR3 protein. The sample carries about 1.4 million distinct CDR3 sequences, approximately 60% recorded once. The sample consisted of blood. These receptor sequences come from a man in his late teens or twenties in good health. The CDR3 runs from the conserved cysteine through the conserved F or W. The order of the fields is V gene, J gene, D gene, clone size, CDR3 protein, CDR3 DNA. A D gene is named only where the DNA matches it firmly. Some rows have no size entry. The others give once, few or many, or a class for an expanded clone.

TRBV5-1	TRBJ2-3	TRBD1	few	CASSFSTGGRTDTQYF	TGCGCCAGCAGCTTTTCGACAGGGGGCCGCACAGATACGCAGTATTTT
TRBV5-1	TRBJ2-7	TRBD2	few	CASSLTGTSGEEQYF	TGCGCCAGCAGCTTGACAGGGACTAGCGGGGAAGAGCAGTACTTC
TRBV2	TRBJ2-1	NA	NA	CASSEEDGSLYNEQFF	TGTGCCAGCAGTGAAGAAGACGGTAGCCTTTACAATGAGCAGTTCTTC
TRBV29-1	TRBJ1-1	NA	NA	CSVVGLMISEAFF	TGCAGCGTTGTTGGGTTGATGATCTCTGAAGCTTTCTTT
TRBV13	TRBJ2-6	NA	NA	CASSSLGWSSGANVLTF	TGTGCCAGCAGCTCCCTCGGCTGGAGCTCTGGGGCCAACGTCCTGACTTTC
TRBV20-1	TRBJ1-2	NA	NA	CSAPDRTANYGYTF	TGCAGTGCTCCGGACAGAACTGCTAACTATGGCTACACCTTC
TRBV10-3	TRBJ1-6	NA	NA	CAISDTVRGTSPLHF	TGTGCCATCAGTGATACCGTCCGTGGGACGTCACCCCTCCACTTT
TRBV7-9	TRBJ1-5	TRBD1	few	CASSGGTDSNQPQHF	TGTGCCAGCAGCGGGGGGACAGATAGCAATCAGCCCCAGCATTTT
TRBV12-3/TRBV12-4	TRBJ1-5	NA	NA	CASSEGRSNQPQHF	TGTGCCAGCAGTGAAGGACGGAGCAATCAGCCCCAGCATTTT
TRBV5-1	TRBJ2-1	NA	NA	CASSLEGRRNNEQFF	TGCGCCAGCAGCTTGGAAGGGCGACGGAACAATGAGCAGTTCTTC